This TCR beta chain appears in the sequencing data of a study of naive and memory T cell subsets. Findings and caveats of the study: Naive and memory repertoire findings lacked a ground truth for validation.

Two oligonucleotides, mixed equimolar, formed the beta constant-region primer covering TRBC1 and TRBC2. The cDNA 3' end received a ligated single-stranded oligonucleotide carrying the SP2 primer and a 12-nucleotide UMI. TCRdb reprocessed the UMI-ligation and nested PCR reads with MiXCR, giving one entry per CDR3 protein. The sample has under 100,000 distinct CDR3 sequences, 6% to 7.5% seen once. The length of the CDR3 is 15 residues. With 5 bases removed from V and 3 bases from J, the gap between germline ends came to 15 bases. A few counts support this clonotype. Its antigen is not identified. The source of this sequence is a human donor in good health. Sequencing was carried out using central memory CD4+ T cells from blood. V usage is TRBV12-3 or TRBV12-4 and J usage is TRBJ2-3; D is unclear. The CDR3 region has the DNA TGTGCCAGCAGTCCAAGGACGGGTTCTACAGATACGCAGTATTTT. Amino acids: CASSPRTGSTDTQYF.